Following are 7 T cell receptor beta chains from one sample sequenced in a study of T cell responses to AZD1222 COVID-19 vaccine. Sequenced by immunoSEQ multiplex PCR; TCRdb stores in-frame clones only, minus some. Among more than 100,000 clones listed, roughly 87% were seen once. The sample was peripheral blood, taken on day 0 of AZD1222 vaccination. All receptors derive from an adult in good health.

V usage is TRBV7-9 and J usage is TRBJ2-5, with TRBD1 matching 10 bases. Germline V CDR1 and CDR2: SEHNR, FQNEAQ (reference sequence). J lost 0 bases, V lost 6 bases, and 10 bases had no gene match. CDR3 length: 17 amino acids. The CDR3 sequence: CASRPDAGQGYQETQYF. Written as DNA, the CDR3 is TGTGCCAGCAGACCAGACGCGGGACAGGGGTACCAAGAGACCCAGTACTTC.

J is TRBJ2-2 and V is TRBV27, with 10 bases fitting TRBD2. Germline V gene data show CDR1 as MNHEY and CDR2 as SMNVEV (reference sequence). The V and J ends lost 6 bases and 8 bases, in that order; junction bases with no gene match: 18. The CDR3 has 18 amino acids. CDR3 in DNA: TGTGCCAGCAGGATCGTTAATCTCGGTAGCGGGGGGCCGGGGGAGCTGTTTTTT. Translation gives CASRIVNLGSGGPGELFF.

The rearrangement joins TRBV19 to TRBJ2-7; the match to TRBD2 covers 11 bases. Germline values: CDR1 LNHDA, CDR2 SQIVND (reference sequence). The CDR3 length is 17 residues. V shed 5 bases, J shed 0 bases, and the junction held 9 bases outside the gene matches. The CDR3 DNA reads TGTGCCAGTAGTTACTCCCCTAGCGGGGGGTTCTCCTACGAGCAGTACTTC. As protein: CASSYSPSGGFSYEQYF.

The V and J genes are TRBV15 and TRBJ2-2, with 14 bases lining up with TRBD2. Germline lookup yields CDR1 LNHNV and CDR2 YYDKDF (reference sequence). Germline trimming cut 0 bases from V and 4 bases from J; bases unmatched to any gene: 16. The CDR3 has 22 amino acids. The CDR3 DNA reads as TGTGCCACCAGCAGAGATCGCGGGGCGACTAGCGGGGGGGTGACCGCCACCGGGGAGCTGTTTTTT. Residues: CATSRDRGATSGGVTATGELFF.

The chain recombines TRBV10-3 with TRBJ2-6; D is possibly TRBD1 or TRBD2 (7 bases each). V was cut by 8 bases and J by 0 bases, with 14 bases left in between. Germline V gives CDR1 ENHRY, CDR2 SYGVKD. This CDR3 is 16 amino acids long. The CDR3, as DNA: TGTGCCATCGGAAGCAGGGGGGGCTCTGGGGCCAACGTCCTGACTTTC. Its protein product is CAIGSRGGSGANVLTF.

This rearrangement joins TRBV9 to TRBJ1-2, with 8 bases that match TRBD1. V trimming: 3 bases; J trimming: 3 bases; junction bases outside the gene matches: 13. Germline assignment: CDR1 SGDLS and CDR2 YYNGEE. This CDR3 has 17 amino acids. The CDR3 DNA reads TGTGCCAGCAGCGATCATAAGGACAGGGTCCTATACTATGGCTACACCTTC. Translated: CASSDHKDRVLYYGYTF.

This rearrangement joins TRBV21-1 to TRBJ1-5; the table's D call, TRBD1, has no DNA check behind it. TRBV21-1 is a pseudogene locus. The CDR3 sequence is 17 residues long. The CDR3, as DNA: TGTGCCAGCAGCAAACGGAACAGGGCTGGGGGCAATCAGCCCCAGCATTTT. It is translated as CASSKRNRAGGNQPQHF.